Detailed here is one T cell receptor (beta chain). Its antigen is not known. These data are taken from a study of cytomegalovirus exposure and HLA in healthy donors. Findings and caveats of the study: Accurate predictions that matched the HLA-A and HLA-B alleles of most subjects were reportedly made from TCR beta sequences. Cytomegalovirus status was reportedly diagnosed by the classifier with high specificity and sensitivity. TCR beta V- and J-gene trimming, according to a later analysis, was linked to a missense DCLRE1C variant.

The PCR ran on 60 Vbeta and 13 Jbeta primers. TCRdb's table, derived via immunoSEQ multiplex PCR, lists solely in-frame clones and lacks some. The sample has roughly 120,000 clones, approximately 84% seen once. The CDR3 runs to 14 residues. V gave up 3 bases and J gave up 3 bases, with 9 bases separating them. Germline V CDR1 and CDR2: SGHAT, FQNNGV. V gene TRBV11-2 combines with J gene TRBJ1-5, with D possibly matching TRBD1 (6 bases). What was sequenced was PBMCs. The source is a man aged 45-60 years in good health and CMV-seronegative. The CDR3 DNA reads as TGTGCCAGCAGCTTCACAGGGAACAATCAGCCCCAGCATTTT. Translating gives CASSFTGNNQPQHF.